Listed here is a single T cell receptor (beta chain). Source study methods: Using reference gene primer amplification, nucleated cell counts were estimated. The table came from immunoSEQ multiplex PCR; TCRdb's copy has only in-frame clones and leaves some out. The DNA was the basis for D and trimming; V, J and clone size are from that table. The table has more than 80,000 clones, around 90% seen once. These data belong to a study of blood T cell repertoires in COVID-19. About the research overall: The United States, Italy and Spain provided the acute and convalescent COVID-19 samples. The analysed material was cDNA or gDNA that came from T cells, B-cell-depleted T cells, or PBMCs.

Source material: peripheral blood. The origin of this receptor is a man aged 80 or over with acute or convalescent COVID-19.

CDR3 in amino acids: CASKSGLPAETQYF. CDR3 DNA sequence: TGTGCCAGCAAGAGTGGACTGCCCGCAGAGACCCAGTACTTC. The rearrangement uses TRBV2 and TRBJ2-5; maybe TRBD2 (5 bases). The V gene's germline CDR1 is SNHLY and CDR2 FYNNEI. V dropped 7 bases and J dropped 4 bases, with 16 bases sitting between them. This CDR3 has 14 residues. The full variable domain, completed using reference TRBV2 and TRBJ2-5, is EPEVTQTPSHQVTQMGQEVILRCVPISNHLYFYWYRQILGQKVEFLVSFYNNEISEKSEIFDDQFSVERPDGSNFTLKIRSTKLEDSAMYFCASKSGLPAETQYFGPGTRLLVL.